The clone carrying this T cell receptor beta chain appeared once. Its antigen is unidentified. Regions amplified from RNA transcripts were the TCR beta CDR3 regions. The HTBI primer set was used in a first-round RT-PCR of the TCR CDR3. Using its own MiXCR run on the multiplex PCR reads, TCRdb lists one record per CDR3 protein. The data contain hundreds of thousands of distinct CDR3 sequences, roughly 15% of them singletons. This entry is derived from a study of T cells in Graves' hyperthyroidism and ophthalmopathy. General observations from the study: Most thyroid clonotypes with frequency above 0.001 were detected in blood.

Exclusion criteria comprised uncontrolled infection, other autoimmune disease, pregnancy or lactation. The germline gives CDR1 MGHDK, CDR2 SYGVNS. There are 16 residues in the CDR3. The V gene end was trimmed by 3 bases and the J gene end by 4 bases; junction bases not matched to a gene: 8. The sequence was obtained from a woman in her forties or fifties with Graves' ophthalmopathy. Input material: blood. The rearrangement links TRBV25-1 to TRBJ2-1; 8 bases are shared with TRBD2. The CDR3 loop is CASSDLGSGTYNEQFF. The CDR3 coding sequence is TGTGCCAGCAGTGATCTGGGTAGCGGGACGTACAATGAGCAGTTCTTC.